This record concerns one TCR beta chain sequence. The sample is drawn from a study of cytomegalovirus exposure and HLA in healthy donors. With 0 bases removed from V and 1 base from J, the gap between germline ends came to 7 bases. Germline V lookup: CDR1 MNHEY, CDR2 SVGAGI. There are 15 residues in the CDR3. Primers for the PCR totalled 60 Vbeta and 13 Jbeta. The repertoire was sequenced with immunoSEQ multiplex PCR; TCRdb's copy has only in-frame clones and lacks some. The sample has 83,000 or so clones, around 75% seen once. The chain uses TRBV6-5 and TRBJ1-5; D not resolved. This TCR was recovered from a woman in her 40s in good health and CMV-seropositive. The sample was PBMCs. DNA for the CDR3: TGTGCCAGCAGTTACTCGAGGGAGAGCAATCAGCCCCAGCATTTT. Protein sequence: CASSYSRESNQPQHF.